This T cell receptor (beta chain) was profiled in a study of blood T cells in healthy people across ages. Every donor provided approximately 9.2 milliliters of peripheral blood. Only a few counts were recorded for this clonotype. The antigen is not known. Alongside a J-beta primer mix, a sample-barcoded 5' primer served in a second PCR lasting roughly 6 to 11 cycles. Each cDNA molecule received a tag from a template-switch adaptor that had 12 random nucleotides. Every sample gave at least 2.5 million paired-end reads containing CDR3. TCRdb fed the 5' RACE reads into MiXCR, producing one record per CDR3 protein. The sample lists 800,000 to 950,000 distinct CDR3 sequences; about 48% were seen once. Findings and limits, study-wide: Naive and antigen-experienced cells were not separated, limiting conclusive comparison.

The germline gives CDR1 SGHVS, CDR2 FQNEAQ. Trimming took off 1 base at V and 8 bases at J, with 17 bases between the two ends. This CDR3 comprises 15 residues. The chain links TRBV7-8 to TRBJ1-2; the D gene is possibly TRBD1 (5 bases). The sequenced sample consisted of blood. The clonotype was recovered from a man aged 25-45 years in good health. CDR3 sequence: CASSLVNELRGGYTF. CDR3 coding DNA: TGTGCCAGCAGCTTAGTAAATGAGTTGCGGGGGGGCTACACCTTC.